This paragraph reports one T cell receptor (beta chain). Its cognate antigen is unknown. The sample is drawn from a study of cytomegalovirus exposure and HLA in healthy donors. CDR3 length: 17 residues. Trimming cost V 4 bases and J 1 base; bases outside gene matches: 6. The germline CDR1 and CDR2 sequences are SGHRS and YFSETQ. Study findings and constraints: There were three CMV-associated chains whose specificity for CMV antigens was confirmed in vitro. Later analysis showed TCR association rates varying by HLA locus, highest for DRB1 and lowest for HLA-C.

Primers for the PCR totalled 60 Vbeta and 13 Jbeta. The method was immunoSEQ multiplex PCR; TCRdb's version includes in-frame clones alone and lacks a portion of them. The sample records 95,000 to 150,000 clones, about 80% being singletons. This receptor was taken from a female donor in good health and CMV-seropositive. This rearrangement joins TRBV5-1 to TRBJ2-3; 13 bases map to TRBD2. Sequencing was carried out using PBMCs. The CDR3 DNA follows: TGCGCCAGCAGCCCTTGGACTAGCGGGGGACGCACAGATACGCAGTATTTT. Its translation: CASSPWTSGGRTDTQYF. The entire variable domain, with the rest obtained from reference TRBV5-1 and TRBJ2-3, is as follows: KAGVTQTPRYLIKTRGQQVTLSCSPISGHRSVSWYQQTPGQGLQFLFEYFSETQRNKGNFPGRFSGRQFSNSRSEMNVSTLELGDSALYLCASSPWTSGGRTDTQYFGPGTRLTVL.